This T cell receptor (beta chain) was retrieved from a study of cytomegalovirus exposure and HLA in healthy donors. Notes on this clone: Its cognate antigen is unknown.

Overall study results and limits: For most TCR beta V segments, an earlier analysis put the productive rate at about 87% or about 30% of the time.

All donors participated as healthy donors of bone marrow. V was pared by 0 bases and J by 10 bases, with 12 bases between. CDR1 SQVTM and CDR2 ANQGSEA come from the germline V gene. CDR3 length: 13 amino acids. The PCR contained 60 Vbeta and 13 Jbeta primers. Measured with immunoSEQ multiplex PCR; TCRdb has only the in-frame clones, and not every one. The sample yields 150,000 to 200,000 clones, about four fifths seen once. The specimen was PBMCs. This chain joins TRBV29-1 and TRBJ1-4; D is possibly TRBD1 (5 bases). This TCR derives from a young man in good health and CMV-seronegative. CDR3 loop: CSVEEDPGGKLFF. CDR3 nucleotides: TGCAGCGTTGAAGAGGACCCGGGGGGAAAACTGTTTTTT.